This T cell receptor (beta chain) was profiled in a study of blood T cell repertoires in COVID-19. Across the study: T cells, B-cell-depleted T cells, or PBMCs supplied cDNA or gDNA.

Profiling relied on immunoSEQ multiplex PCR, and the TCRdb table lists in-frame clones only, not all of them. The table has about 66,000 clones, 70% to 90% seen once. V lost 11 bases and J lost 5; bases outside the gene matches: 24. In germline, CDR1 is MNHEY, CDR2 SMNVEV (reference sequence). This CDR3 region has 18 residues. A single count supports this clone. J is TRBJ2-5 and V is TRBV27, with TRBD2 matching over 9 bases. The sequence derives from a man in his 70s with acute or convalescent COVID-19. Input material: peripheral blood. The CDR3 DNA reads as TGTGCCTCCCGTTCAGGGAGGCTAGCGGGAACAACCGGGGAGACCCAGTACTTC. Translating it yields CASRSGRLAGTTGETQYF.